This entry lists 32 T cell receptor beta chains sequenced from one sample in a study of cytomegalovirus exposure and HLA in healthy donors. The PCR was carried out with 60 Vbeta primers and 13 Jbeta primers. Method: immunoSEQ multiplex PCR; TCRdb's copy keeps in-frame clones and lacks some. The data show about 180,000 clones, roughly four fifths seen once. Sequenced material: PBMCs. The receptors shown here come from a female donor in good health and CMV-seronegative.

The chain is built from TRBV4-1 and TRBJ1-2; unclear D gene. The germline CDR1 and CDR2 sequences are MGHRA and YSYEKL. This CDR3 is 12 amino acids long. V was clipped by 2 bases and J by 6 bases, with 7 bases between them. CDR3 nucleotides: TGCGCCAGCAGCCAACAGGAGGATGGCTACACCTTC. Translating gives CASSQQEDGYTF.

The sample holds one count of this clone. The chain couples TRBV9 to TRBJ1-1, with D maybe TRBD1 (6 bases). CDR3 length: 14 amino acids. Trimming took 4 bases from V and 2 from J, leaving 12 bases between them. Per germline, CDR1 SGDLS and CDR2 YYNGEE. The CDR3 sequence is CASSSRQDNTEAFF. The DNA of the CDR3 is TGTGCCAGCAGCTCGAGACAGGACAACACTGAAGCTTTCTTT.

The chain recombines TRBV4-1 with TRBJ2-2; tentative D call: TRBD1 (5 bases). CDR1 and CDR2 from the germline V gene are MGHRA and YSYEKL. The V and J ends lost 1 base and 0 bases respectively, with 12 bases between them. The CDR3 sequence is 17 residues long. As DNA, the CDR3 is TGCGCCAGCAGCCAAGGGAAGGGGCTCTCGAACACCGGGGAGCTGTTTTTT. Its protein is CASSQGKGLSNTGELFF.

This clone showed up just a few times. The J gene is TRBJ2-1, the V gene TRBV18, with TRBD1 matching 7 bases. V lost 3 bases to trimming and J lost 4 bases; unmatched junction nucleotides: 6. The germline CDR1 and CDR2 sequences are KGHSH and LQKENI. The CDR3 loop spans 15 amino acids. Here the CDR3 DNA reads TGTGCCAGCTCACCTCGGGACAGTTTTTACAATGAGCAGTTCTTC. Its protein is CASSPRDSFYNEQFF. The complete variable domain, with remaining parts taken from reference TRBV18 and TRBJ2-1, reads NAGVMQNPRHLVRRRGQEARLRCSPMKGHSHVYWYRQLPEEGLKFMVYLQKENIIDESGMPKERFSAEFPKEGPSILRIQQVVRGDSAAYFCASSPRDSFYNEQFFGPGTRLTVL.

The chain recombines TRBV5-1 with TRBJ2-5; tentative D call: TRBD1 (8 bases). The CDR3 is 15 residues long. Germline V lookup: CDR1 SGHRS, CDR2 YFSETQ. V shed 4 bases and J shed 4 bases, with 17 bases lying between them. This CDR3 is CASSATGGAGETQYF. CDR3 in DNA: TGCGCCAGCAGCGCCACAGGGGGGGCGGGAGAGACCCAGTACTTC.

The CDR3 DNA follows: TGTGCCAGCAGTTACTCTCGTGGCGGGTCTGGAAACACCATATATTTT. Protein sequence: CASSYSRGGSGNTIYF. The chain employs TRBV6-6 and TRBJ1-3; D uncertain. Germline values: CDR1 MNHNY, CDR2 SVGAGI (reference sequence). With 0 bases removed from V and 1 base from J, the gap between germline ends came to 10 bases. This CDR3 is 16 amino acids long.

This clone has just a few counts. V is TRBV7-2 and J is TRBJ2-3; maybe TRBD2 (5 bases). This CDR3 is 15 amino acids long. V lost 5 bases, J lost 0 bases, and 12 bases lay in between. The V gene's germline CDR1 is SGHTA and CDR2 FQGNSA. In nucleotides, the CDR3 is TGTGCCAGCAGCCCCAGCCGCGGGAGCACAGATACGCAGTATTTT. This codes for CASSPSRGSTDTQYF.

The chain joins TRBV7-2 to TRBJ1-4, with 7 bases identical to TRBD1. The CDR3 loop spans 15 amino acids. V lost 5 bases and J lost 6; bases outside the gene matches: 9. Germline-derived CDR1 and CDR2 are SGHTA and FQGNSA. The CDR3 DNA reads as TGTGCCAGCAGCACCAGACAGGGAGAGCATGAAAAACTGTTTTTT. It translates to CASSTRQGEHEKLFF.

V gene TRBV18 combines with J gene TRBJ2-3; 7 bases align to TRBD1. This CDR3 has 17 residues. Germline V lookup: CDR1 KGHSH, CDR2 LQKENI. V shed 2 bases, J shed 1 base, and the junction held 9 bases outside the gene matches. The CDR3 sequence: CASSPVGGKTGTDTQYF. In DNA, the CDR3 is TGTGCCAGCTCACCAGTAGGGGGCAAAACTGGCACAGATACGCAGTATTTT.

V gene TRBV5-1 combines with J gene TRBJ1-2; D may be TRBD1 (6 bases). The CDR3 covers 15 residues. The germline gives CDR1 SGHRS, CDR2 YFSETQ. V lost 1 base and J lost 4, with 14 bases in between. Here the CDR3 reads CASSLNGGSGYGYTF. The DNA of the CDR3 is TGCGCCAGCAGCTTGAATGGGGGCAGCGGCTATGGCTACACCTTC.

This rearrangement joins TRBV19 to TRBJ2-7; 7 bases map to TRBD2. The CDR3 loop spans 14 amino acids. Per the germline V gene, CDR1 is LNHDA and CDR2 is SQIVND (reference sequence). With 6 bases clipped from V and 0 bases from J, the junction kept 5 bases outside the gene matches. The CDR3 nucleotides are TGTGCCAGTAGGAGCGGGGCTAGCTCCTACGAGCAGTACTTC. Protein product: CASRSGASSYEQYF.

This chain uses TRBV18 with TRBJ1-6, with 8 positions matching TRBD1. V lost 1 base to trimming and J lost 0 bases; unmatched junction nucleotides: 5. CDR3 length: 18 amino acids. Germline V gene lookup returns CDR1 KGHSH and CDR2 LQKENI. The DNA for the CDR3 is TGTGCCAGCTCACCACTTGGGGACAGGAGCTCCTATAATTCACCCCTCCACTTT. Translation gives CASSPLGDRSSYNSPLHF. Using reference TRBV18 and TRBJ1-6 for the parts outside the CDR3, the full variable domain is NAGVMQNPRHLVRRRGQEARLRCSPMKGHSHVYWYRQLPEEGLKFMVYLQKENIIDESGMPKERFSAEFPKEGPSILRIQQVVRGDSAAYFCASSPLGDRSSYNSPLHFGNGTRLTVT.

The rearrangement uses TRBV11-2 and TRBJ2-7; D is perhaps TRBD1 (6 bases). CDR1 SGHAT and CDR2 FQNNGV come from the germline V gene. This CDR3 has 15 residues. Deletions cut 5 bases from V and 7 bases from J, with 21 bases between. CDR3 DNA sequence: TGTGCCAGCAGCGGCGGACAGTTGCCAACTGAGGAGCAGTACTTC. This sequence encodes CASSGGQLPTEEQYF.

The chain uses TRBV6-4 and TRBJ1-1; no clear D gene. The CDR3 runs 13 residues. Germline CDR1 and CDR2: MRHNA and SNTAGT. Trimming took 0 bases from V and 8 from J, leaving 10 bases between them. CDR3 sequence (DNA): TGTGCCAGCAGTGACTCTGGGCACAACGAAGCTTTCTTT. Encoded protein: CASSDSGHNEAFF.

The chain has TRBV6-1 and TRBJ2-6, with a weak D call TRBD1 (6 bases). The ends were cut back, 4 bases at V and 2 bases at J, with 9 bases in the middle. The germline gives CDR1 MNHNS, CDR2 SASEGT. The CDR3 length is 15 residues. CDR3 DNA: TGTGCCAGCAGTGGGGACATTGCTGGGGCCAACGTCCTGACTTTC. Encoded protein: CASSGDIAGANVLTF.

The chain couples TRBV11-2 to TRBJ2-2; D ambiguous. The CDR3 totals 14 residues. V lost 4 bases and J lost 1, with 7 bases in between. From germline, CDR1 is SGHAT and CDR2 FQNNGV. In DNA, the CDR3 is TGTGCCAGCAGCTACTGGAGGAACACCGGGGAGCTGTTTTTT. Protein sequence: CASSYWRNTGELFF. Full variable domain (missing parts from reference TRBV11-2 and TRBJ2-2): EAGVAQSPRYKIIEKRQSVAFWCNPISGHATLYWYQQILGQGPKLLIQFQNNGVVDDSQLPKDRFSAERLKGVDSTLKIQPAKLEDSAVYLCASSYWRNTGELFFGEGSRLTVL.

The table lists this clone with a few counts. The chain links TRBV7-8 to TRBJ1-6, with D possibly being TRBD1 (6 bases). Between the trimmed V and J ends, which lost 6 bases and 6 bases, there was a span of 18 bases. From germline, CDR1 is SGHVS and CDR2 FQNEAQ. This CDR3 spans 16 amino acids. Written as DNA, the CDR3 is TGTGCCAGCAGTCAAAACCGGGACATTCTTAATTCACCCCTCCACTTT. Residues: CASSQNRDILNSPLHF.

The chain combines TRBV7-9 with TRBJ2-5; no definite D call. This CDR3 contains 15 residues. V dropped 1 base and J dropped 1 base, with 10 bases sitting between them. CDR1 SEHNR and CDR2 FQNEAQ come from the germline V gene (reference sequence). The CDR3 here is CASSLVGSLQETQYF. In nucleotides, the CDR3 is TGTGCCAGCAGCTTAGTCGGGTCCCTCCAAGAGACCCAGTACTTC. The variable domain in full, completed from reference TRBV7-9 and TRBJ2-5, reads DTGVSQNPRHKITKRGQNVTFRCDPISEHNRLYWYRQTLGQGPEFLTYFQNEAQLEKSRLLSDRFSAERPKGSFSTLEIQRTEQGDSAMYLCASSLVGSLQETQYFGPGTRLLVL.

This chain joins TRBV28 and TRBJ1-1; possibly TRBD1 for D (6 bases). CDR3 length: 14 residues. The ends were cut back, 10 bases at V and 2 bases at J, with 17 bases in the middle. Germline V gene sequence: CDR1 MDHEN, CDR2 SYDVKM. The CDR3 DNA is TGTGCCATTATGGGGGCAGGAGCTAACACTGAAGCTTTCTTT. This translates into CAIMGAGANTEAFF. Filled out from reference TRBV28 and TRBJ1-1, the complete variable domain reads DVKVTQSSRYLVKRTGEKVFLECVQDMDHENMFWYRQDPGLGLRLIYFSYDVKMKEKGDIPEGYSVSREKKERFSLILESASTNQTSMYLCAIMGAGANTEAFFGQGTRLTVV.

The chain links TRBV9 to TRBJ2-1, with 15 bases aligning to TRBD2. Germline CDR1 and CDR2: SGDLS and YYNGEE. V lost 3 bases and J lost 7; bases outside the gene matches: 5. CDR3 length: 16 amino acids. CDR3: CASSASGLAGGNEQFF. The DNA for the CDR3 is TGTGCCAGCAGCGCCTCGGGACTAGCGGGGGGAAATGAGCAGTTCTTC.

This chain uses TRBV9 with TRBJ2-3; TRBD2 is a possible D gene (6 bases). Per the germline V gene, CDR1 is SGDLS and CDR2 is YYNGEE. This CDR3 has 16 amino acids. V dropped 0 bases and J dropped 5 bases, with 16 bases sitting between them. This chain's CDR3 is CASSVAGLWEIDTQYF. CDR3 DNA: TGTGCCAGCAGCGTAGCGGGACTTTGGGAGATAGATACGCAGTATTTT.

The CDR3 sequence is CASSTRTQTNEKLFF. The CDR3 DNA follows: TGCGCCAGCAGCACCCGGACACAAACTAATGAAAAACTGTTTTTT. The chain couples TRBV5-1 to TRBJ1-4; possibly TRBD1 for D (5 bases). The CDR3 covers 15 residues. V was shortened by 4 bases and J by 1 base, with 11 bases between the two germline ends. From germline, CDR1 is SGHRS and CDR2 YFSETQ.

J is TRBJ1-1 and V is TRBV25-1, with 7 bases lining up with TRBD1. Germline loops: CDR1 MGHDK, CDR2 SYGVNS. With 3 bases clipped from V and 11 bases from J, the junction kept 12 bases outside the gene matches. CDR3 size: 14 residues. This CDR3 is CASSDRQSQGTAFF. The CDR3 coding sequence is TGTGCCAGCAGTGACCGCCAATCACAGGGGACGGCTTTCTTT.

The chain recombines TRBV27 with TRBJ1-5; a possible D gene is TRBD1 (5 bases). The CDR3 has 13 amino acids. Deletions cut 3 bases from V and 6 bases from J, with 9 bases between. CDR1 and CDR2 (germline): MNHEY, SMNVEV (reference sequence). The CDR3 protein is CASSFRQGQPQHF. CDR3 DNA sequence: TGTGCCAGCAGTTTTCGGCAGGGTCAGCCCCAGCATTTT.

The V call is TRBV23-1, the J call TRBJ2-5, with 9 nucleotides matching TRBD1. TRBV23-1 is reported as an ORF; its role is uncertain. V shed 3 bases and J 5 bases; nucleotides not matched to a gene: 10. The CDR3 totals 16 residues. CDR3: CASSHHEQGARETQYF. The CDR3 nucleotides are TGCGCCAGCAGTCACCACGAACAGGGGGCCCGGGAGACCCAGTACTTC.

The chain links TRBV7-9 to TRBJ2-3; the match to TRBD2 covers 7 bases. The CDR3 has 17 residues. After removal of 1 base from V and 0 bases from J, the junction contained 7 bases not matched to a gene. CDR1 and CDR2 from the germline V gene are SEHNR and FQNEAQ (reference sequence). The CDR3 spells CASSLGGSGASTDTQYF. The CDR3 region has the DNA TGTGCCAGCAGCTTAGGAGGAAGCGGGGCTAGCACAGATACGCAGTATTTT.

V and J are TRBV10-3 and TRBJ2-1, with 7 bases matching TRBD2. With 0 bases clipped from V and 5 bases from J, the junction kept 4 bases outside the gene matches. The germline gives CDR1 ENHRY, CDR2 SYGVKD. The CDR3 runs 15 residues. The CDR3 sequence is CAISESRRGDNEQFF. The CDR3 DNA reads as TGTGCCATCAGTGAGTCCCGACGGGGGGACAATGAGCAGTTCTTC.

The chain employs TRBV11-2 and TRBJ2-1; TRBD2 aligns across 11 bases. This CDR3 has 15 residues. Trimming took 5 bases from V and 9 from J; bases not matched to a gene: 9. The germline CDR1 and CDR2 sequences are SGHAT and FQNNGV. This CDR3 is CASSHQTSGKIEQFF. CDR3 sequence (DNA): TGTGCCAGCAGCCATCAGACTAGCGGGAAGATTGAGCAGTTCTTC.

CDR3 amino acids: CASSLLVSSYNSPLHF. The CDR3 coding sequence is TGTGCCAGCAGTCTTCTAGTGAGCTCCTATAATTCACCCCTCCACTTT. This chain links TRBV27 with TRBJ1-6, with D hard to call. The V and J ends lost 5 bases and 0 bases respectively, with 11 bases between them. Germline loops: CDR1 MNHEY, CDR2 SMNVEV (reference sequence). The CDR3 totals 16 residues.

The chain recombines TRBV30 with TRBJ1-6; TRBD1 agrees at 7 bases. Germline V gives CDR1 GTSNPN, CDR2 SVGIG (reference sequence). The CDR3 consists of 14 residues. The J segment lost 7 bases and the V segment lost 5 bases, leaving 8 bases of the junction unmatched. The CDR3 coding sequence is TGTGCCTGGGCCCGCAGGGGGATCAATTCACCCCTCCACTTT. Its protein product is CAWARRGINSPLHF.

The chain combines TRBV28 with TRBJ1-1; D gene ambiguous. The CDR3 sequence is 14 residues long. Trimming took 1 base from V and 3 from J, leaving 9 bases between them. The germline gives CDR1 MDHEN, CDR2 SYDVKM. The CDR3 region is CASSLSPPDTEAFF. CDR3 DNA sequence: TGTGCCAGCAGTTTATCCCCTCCCGACACTGAAGCTTTCTTT.

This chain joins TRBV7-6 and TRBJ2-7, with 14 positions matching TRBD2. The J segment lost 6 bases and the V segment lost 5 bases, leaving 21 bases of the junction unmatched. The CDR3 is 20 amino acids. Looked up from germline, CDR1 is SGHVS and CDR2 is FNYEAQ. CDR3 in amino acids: CASSNPRGLAGANLPPEQYF. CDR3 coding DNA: TGTGCCAGCAGCAACCCGAGGGGACTAGCGGGAGCGAACCTTCCTCCCGAGCAGTACTTC.